This TCR beta chain stems from a study of blood T cell repertoires in COVID-19. Some clones are missing from TCRdb's copy, which holds only in-frame ones; the method was immunoSEQ multiplex PCR. The sample records 200,000 to 250,000 clones, around four fifths being singletons. This CDR3 contains 14 residues. The V gene's germline CDR1 is LGHDT and CDR2 YNNKEL (reference sequence). The V gene end was trimmed by 6 bases and the J gene end by 7 bases; junction bases not matched to a gene: 9. This chain connects TRBV3-1 (or the pseudogene TRBV3-2) to TRBJ2-5; 9 bases are shared with TRBD1. The receptor was derived from an elderly woman with acute or convalescent COVID-19. Sequenced sample: peripheral blood. The CDR3 DNA is TGTGCCAGCAGTGCGACAGGGGGTTTGGCGACCCAGTACTTC. It encodes CASSATGGLATQYF.